Listed below are T cell receptor beta chains from one sample, sequenced in a study of blood T cell repertoires in COVID-19. Profiled with immunoSEQ multiplex PCR; TCRdb holds only in-frame clones, not every one. The sample includes 50,000 to 65,000 clones, 76% of them seen just once. The sequenced material came from peripheral blood. All receptors derive from a woman aged 50 to 60 with active or convalescent COVID-19. Both conserved end residues are part of each CDR3. A D gene is named only where the DNA matches it firmly. Clone size is stated in some rows and not others, as once, few, many or a class when expanded.

v_gene	j_gene	d_gene	abundance	CDR3aa	CDR3nt
TRBV30	TRBJ2-7	TRBD2	NA	CAITSGRTFTYEQYF	TGTGCCATAACTAGCGGGAGGACGTTCACCTACGAGCAGTACTTC
TRBV30	TRBJ2-5	TRBD1	NA	CAWSVPKTGGVETQYF	TGTGCCTGGAGTGTACCGAAGACAGGGGGCGTCGAGACCCAGTACTTC
TRBV24-1	TRBJ2-5	TRBD2	NA	CATRSAGGPETQYF	TGTGCCACCAGATCAGCGGGAGGCCCGGAGACCCAGTACTTC
TRBV6-2/TRBV6-3	TRBJ2-7	TRBD1	NA	CASSTGAEQYF	TGTGCCAGCAGTACAGGGGCCGAGCAGTACTTC
TRBV27	TRBJ1-5	NA	NA	CASSLRQGNQPQHF	TGTGCCAGCAGTTTACGGCAGGGGAATCAGCCCCAGCATTTT
TRBV6-6	TRBJ2-7	NA	NA	CASSYRKSGTAYEQYF	TGTGCCAGCAGTTACAGAAAATCCGGGACTGCCTACGAGCAGTACTTC
TRBV29-1	TRBJ2-7	NA	few	CSVAQDYEQYF	TGCAGCGTCGCACAGGACTACGAGCAGTACTTC
TRBV20-1	TRBJ2-3	TRBD2	NA	CSASSSGSTDTQYF	TGCAGTGCTAGTTCCAGCGGGAGTACAGATACGCAGTATTTT
TRBV5-1	TRBJ2-1	NA	NA	CASSLALGAGNEQFF	TGCGCCAGCAGCTTGGCCTTGGGGGCTGGCAATGAGCAGTTCTTC
TRBV12-5	TRBJ2-7	TRBD1	NA	CASGPRDRAYEQYF	TGTGCTAGTGGTCCCCGGGACAGGGCTTACGAGCAGTACTTC
TRBV7-2	TRBJ2-3	TRBD2	NA	CASSLPAGGPITDTQYF	TGTGCCAGCAGCTTGCCCGCGGGAGGCCCTATCACAGATACGCAGTATTTT
TRBV6-5	TRBJ2-7	TRBD2	NA	CASRGLAGGYEQYF	TGTGCCAGCAGGGGACTAGCGGGAGGTTACGAGCAGTACTTC
TRBV4-1	TRBJ2-6	NA	NA	CASSQQEGVSGANVLTF	TGCGCCAGCAGCCAGCAAGAAGGGGTCTCTGGGGCCAACGTCCTGACTTTC
TRBV6-6	TRBJ2-7	TRBD2	NA	CASSYSRGNVYEQYF	TGTGCCAGCAGTTACTCGCGGGGGAACGTCTACGAGCAGTACTTC
TRBV15	TRBJ2-2	NA	NA	CATSRIRGTGELFF	TGTGCCACCAGCCGTATTCGGGGGACCGGGGAGCTGTTTTTT
TRBV25-1	TRBJ1-1	NA	NA	CASSEDWGGTEAFF	TGTGCCAGCAGTGAAGATTGGGGGGGTACTGAAGCTTTCTTT
TRBV9	TRBJ1-1	NA	NA	CASSPPRGVRNTEAFF	TGTGCCAGCAGCCCCCCACGCGGCGTGCGGAACACTGAAGCTTTCTTT
TRBV3-1/TRBV3-2	TRBJ2-7	NA	NA	CASRGPGVSGTYEQYF	TGTGCCAGCAGGGGGCCGGGGGTCAGTGGGACCTACGAGCAGTACTTC
TRBV6-4	TRBJ2-5	NA	NA	CASSDSPGETQYF	TGTGCCAGCAGTGACTCCCCAGGGGAGACCCAGTACTTC
TRBV5-1	TRBJ2-1	TRBD1	few	CASSFGQANEQFF	TGCGCCAGCAGCTTTGGACAGGCCAATGAGCAGTTCTTC
TRBV4-1	TRBJ2-5	NA	NA	CASSQENFQETQYF	TGCGCCAGCAGCCAAGAAAACTTCCAAGAGACCCAGTACTTC
TRBV19	TRBJ2-3	TRBD2	NA	CASSSAGGEADTQYF	TGTGCCAGTAGTTCAGCGGGAGGGGAGGCAGATACGCAGTATTTT
TRBV9	TRBJ1-2	NA	once	CASSVVAAGGYTF	TGTGCCAGCAGCGTAGTGGCGGCCGGTGGCTACACCTTC
TRBV9	TRBJ2-2	TRBD1	NA	CASSSGQGANTGELFF	TGTGCCAGCAGCTCCGGACAGGGGGCGAACACCGGGGAGCTGTTTTTT
TRBV6-2/TRBV6-3	TRBJ2-7	TRBD2	NA	CASSLGGSYEQYF	TGTGCCAGCAGTTTAGGCGGGAGCTACGAGCAGTACTTC
TRBV12-5	TRBJ2-2	TRBD1	NA	CASGPMTGSTGELFF	TGTGCTAGTGGTCCAATGACAGGGTCCACCGGGGAGCTGTTTTTT
TRBV7-9	TRBJ1-4	NA	NA	CASSLGGPTGEKLFF	TGTGCCAGCAGCTTAGGTGGGCCGACGGGAGAAAAACTGTTTTTT
TRBV21-1	TRBJ2-1	NA	NA	CASSKAWREKDNEQFF	TGTGCCAGCAGCAAAGCTTGGCGGGAGAAGGACAATGAGCAGTTCTTC
TRBV18	TRBJ1-5	NA	few	CASSNQGTMQPQHF	TGTGCCAGCTCAAATCAGGGTACGATGCAGCCCCAGCATTTT
TRBV4-3	TRBJ1-6	NA	NA	CASSQFPQTGLNSPLHF	TGCGCCAGCAGCCAGTTCCCCCAGACAGGCTTGAATTCACCCCTCCACTTT
TRBV5-1	TRBJ2-7	TRBD2	once	CASSLRTSVRYEQYF	TGCGCCAGCAGCTTGAGGACTAGCGTGCGCTACGAGCAGTACTTC
TRBV2	TRBJ2-7	TRBD2	NA	CASSEGAGGYSYEQYF	TGTGCCAGCAGTGAAGGAGCGGGAGGTTATTCCTACGAGCAGTACTTC
TRBV12-3/TRBV12-4	TRBJ1-5	TRBD1	NA	CASSRGGGQPQHF	TGTGCCAGCAGCAGAGGGGGCGGTCAGCCCCAGCATTTT
TRBV5-5	TRBJ2-6	NA	NA	CASSSRVAGANVLTF	TGTGCCAGCAGCTCCAGGGTGGCTGGGGCCAACGTCCTGACTTTC
TRBV30	TRBJ1-1	NA	NA	CAWSVRRSLRQPNTEAFF	TGTGCCTGGAGTGTTAGGAGATCGTTGAGACAGCCGAACACTGAAGCTTTCTTT
TRBV19	TRBJ1-3	NA	NA	CASTKGLSSGNTIYF	TGTGCCAGTACGAAGGGGCTAAGCTCTGGAAACACCATATATTTT
TRBV7-3	TRBJ2-3	NA	NA	CASSLRAGGGAADTQYF	TGTGCCAGCAGCTTAAGAGCTGGAGGGGGGGCCGCAGATACGCAGTATTTT
TRBV27	TRBJ1-2	NA	NA	CASTLVPGLNYGYTF	TGTGCCAGCACTCTAGTCCCAGGGCTAAACTATGGCTACACCTTC
TRBV18	TRBJ2-3	NA	NA	CASSPMTQTGTDTQYF	TGTGCCAGCTCACCCATGACACAAACCGGCACAGATACGCAGTATTTT
TRBV3-1/TRBV3-2	TRBJ2-2	NA	NA	CASSQGAGELFF	TGTGCCAGCAGCCAAGGCGCCGGGGAGCTGTTTTTT
TRBV9	TRBJ2-5	TRBD2	NA	CASSVGLAGVVGETQYF	TGTGCCAGCAGCGTAGGGCTAGCGGGAGTCGTGGGAGAGACCCAGTACTTC
TRBV6-2/TRBV6-3	TRBJ1-1	TRBD1	NA	CASSSPGTGMDTEAFF	TGTGCCAGCAGTTCGCCCGGGACAGGGATGGACACTGAAGCTTTCTTT
TRBV24-1	TRBJ2-5	NA	NA	CATSDLSRESETQYF	TGTGCCACCAGTGATTTAAGCAGGGAATCAGAGACCCAGTACTTC